The source of this T cell receptor beta chain is a study of blood T cell repertoires in COVID-19. Study at large: The analysed material was cDNA or gDNA that came from T cells, B-cell-depleted T cells, or PBMCs.

The V gene end was trimmed by 3 bases and the J gene end by 1 base; junction bases not matched to a gene: 16. The V gene's germline CDR1 is DFQATT and CDR2 SNEGSKA (reference sequence). The CDR3 runs 18 residues. Using immunoSEQ multiplex PCR, the repertoire was profiled, and TCRdb retains in-frame clones only, with some absent. This sample carries 45,000 to 60,000 clones, 85% to 95% of them seen once, and the ten largest clones take 3.5% to 5%. The receptor's source is a man in his fifties with acute or convalescent COVID-19. The sequencing sample was made of peripheral blood. The gene calls are TRBV20-1 and TRBJ2-3; 7 positions match TRBD2. The CDR3 DNA is TGCAGTGCTAGTCATACTCAAGGGGCTAGCGGCCGCACAGATACGCAGTATTTT. Protein: CSASHTQGASGRTDTQYF.